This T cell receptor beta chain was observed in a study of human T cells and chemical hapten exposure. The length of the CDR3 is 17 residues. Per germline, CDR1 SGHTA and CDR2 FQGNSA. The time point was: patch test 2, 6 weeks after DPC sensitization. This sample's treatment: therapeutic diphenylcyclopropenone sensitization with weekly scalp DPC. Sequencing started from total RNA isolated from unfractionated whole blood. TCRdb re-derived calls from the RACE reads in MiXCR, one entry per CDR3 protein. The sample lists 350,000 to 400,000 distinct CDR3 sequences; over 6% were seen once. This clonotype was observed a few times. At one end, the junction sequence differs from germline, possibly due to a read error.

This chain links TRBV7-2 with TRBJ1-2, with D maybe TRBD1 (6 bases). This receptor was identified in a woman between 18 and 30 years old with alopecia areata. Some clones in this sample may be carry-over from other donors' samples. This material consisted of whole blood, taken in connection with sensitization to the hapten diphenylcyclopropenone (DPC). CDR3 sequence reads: CASSLPGRGGLNYGYTF. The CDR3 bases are TGTGCCAGCAGCCTCCCCGGGAGGGGGGGACTTAACTATGGCTACACTTTC.